A single sample gave rise to the 30 T cell receptor beta chains below, sequenced in a study of cytomegalovirus exposure and HLA in healthy donors. Sequenced by immunoSEQ multiplex PCR; TCRdb stores in-frame clones only, minus some. In the table there are under 50,000 clones, 80% to 95% of which are singletons. Material for sequencing was PBMCs. The receptor source for this set is a woman aged 18-29 years in good health and CMV-seronegative.

The V and J genes are TRBV6-6 and TRBJ1-6, with TRBD1 as a possible D gene (5 bases). The CDR3 has 13 amino acids. V was pared by 2 bases and J by 10 bases, with 9 bases between. Germline-derived CDR1 and CDR2 are MNHNY and SVGAGI (reference sequence). For the CDR3, the DNA is TGTGCCAGCAGTTACATGGGGGGATCACCCCTCCACTTT. It codes for CASSYMGGSPLHF.

The chain joins TRBV29-1 to TRBJ1-1; D is possibly TRBD1 (5 bases). Per the germline V gene, CDR1 is SQVTM and CDR2 is ANQGSEA. The V end was cut by 4 bases, the J end by 11 bases, with 17 bases between. The CDR3 consists of 12 residues. Here the CDR3 reads CSVVSPGEEAFF. The CDR3 region has the DNA TGCAGCGTTGTATCCCCGGGGGAAGAGGCTTTCTTT.

The rearrangement uses TRBV11-2 and TRBJ1-2; D is possibly TRBD1 (5 bases). Germline V gives CDR1 SGHAT, CDR2 FQNNGV. The CDR3 extends over 13 amino acids. Trimming took off 6 bases at V and 5 bases at J, with 13 bases between the two ends. The DNA for the CDR3 is TGTGCCAGCAGACGCCAGGGTGTTTATGGCTACACCTTC. It is translated as CASRRQGVYGYTF.

This sequence joins TRBV15 and TRBJ1-5; D not resolved. Trimming cost V 4 bases and J 5 bases, with 6 bases left between them. Looked up from germline, CDR1 is LNHNV and CDR2 is YYDKDF (reference sequence). The CDR3 extends over 12 amino acids. CDR3 sequence: CATSTQYQPQHF. The CDR3 bases are TGTGCCACCAGCACACAGTATCAGCCCCAGCATTTT.

The chain recombines TRBV7-6 with TRBJ2-5, with D uncertain. This CDR3 is built from 15 residues. The V end lost 1 base, the J end lost 5 bases, and 14 bases lay between the germline ends. The V gene's germline CDR1 is SGHVS and CDR2 FNYEAQ. The CDR3 DNA reads TGTGCCAGCAGCTTAGAGGCAACTCCAGGCGAGACCCAGTACTTC. This translates into CASSLEATPGETQYF.

This chain links TRBV5-1 with TRBJ2-3; D gene ambiguous. This CDR3 region has 14 residues. Trimming took 0 bases from V and 0 from J, leaving 5 bases between them. Germline CDR1 reads SGHRS; CDR2 reads YFSETQ. The CDR3 DNA follows: TGCGCCAGCAGCTTGGGGGCTAGCACAGATACGCAGTATTTT. As protein: CASSLGASTDTQYF.

This rearrangement joins TRBV29-1 to TRBJ2-5; D is unclear. The CDR3 runs 12 residues. From germline, CDR1 is SQVTM and CDR2 ANQGSEA. V lost 2 bases, J lost 7 bases, and 11 bases lay in between. The CDR3 protein is CSVEYRVGTQYF. In nucleotides, the CDR3 is TGCAGCGTTGAATACCGGGTCGGGACCCAGTACTTC.

V gene TRBV30 combines with J gene TRBJ1-2; D is ambiguous. The V gene's germline CDR1 is GTSNPN and CDR2 SVGIG (reference sequence). The V and J ends lost 5 bases and 4 bases respectively, with 14 bases between them. The CDR3 totals 13 residues. CDR3 protein: CAWAGVNVYGYTF. In DNA form, the CDR3 reads TGTGCCTGGGCAGGTGTCAATGTCTATGGCTACACCTTC.

J is TRBJ2-1 and V is TRBV27; 11 bases are shared with TRBD2. In germline, CDR1 is MNHEY, CDR2 SMNVEV (reference sequence). After removal of 4 bases from V and 4 bases from J, the junction contained 3 bases not matched to a gene. The CDR3 spans 15 residues. This CDR3 reads CASSSGLAVYNEQFF. The CDR3 DNA follows: TGTGCCAGCAGTTCGGGACTAGCGGTTTACAATGAGCAGTTCTTC.

V usage is TRBV2 and J usage is TRBJ2-2; D gene uncertain. CDR1 is SNHLY, CDR2 FYNNEI, per germline. Trimming took 6 bases from V and 5 from J, leaving 13 bases between them. The CDR3 extends over 14 amino acids. For the CDR3, the DNA is TGTGCCAGCAGAGTCCAGGTAGAGACCGGGGAGCTGTTTTTT. It translates to CASRVQVETGELFF.

The genes are TRBV11-2 and TRBJ1-6; TRBD1 agrees at 8 bases. The CDR3 has 13 residues. Germline values: CDR1 SGHAT, CDR2 FQNNGV. The trim removed 5 bases at V and 10 bases at J, leaving 4 bases unmatched. The CDR3 protein is CASSQGTGSPLHF. The CDR3 DNA is TGTGCCAGCAGCCAAGGGACAGGATCACCCCTCCACTTT.

The chain joins TRBV27 to TRBJ2-1; 8 bases match TRBD1. J gave up 0 bases and V 6 bases, and 7 bases lay outside the gene matches. This CDR3 region has 16 residues. Germline lookup yields CDR1 MNHEY and CDR2 SMNVEV (reference sequence). The CDR3 spells CASRGTGGSSYNEQFF. In DNA form, the CDR3 reads TGTGCCAGCAGGGGAACAGGGGGTAGCTCCTACAATGAGCAGTTCTTC.

The genes are TRBV27 and TRBJ1-5; D remains unclear. CDR1 and CDR2 from the germline V gene are MNHEY and SMNVEV (reference sequence). There are 16 residues in the CDR3. V was cut by 2 bases and J by 1 base, with 12 bases left in between. The CDR3 sequence is CASSLVKQHSNQPQHF. The CDR3 DNA reads as TGTGCCAGCAGTTTAGTCAAACAGCACAGCAATCAGCCCCAGCATTTT.

This clone was observed a single time. This chain uses TRBV2 with TRBJ2-7; D is perhaps TRBD1 (6 bases). CDR3 length: 15 residues. The V and J ends lost 5 bases and 4 bases respectively, with 18 bases between them. Germline V gene data show CDR1 as SNHLY and CDR2 as FYNNEI. CDR3 coding DNA: TGTGCCAGCAGTCTACAACAGGGTCCGGGTTACGAGCAGTACTTC. Its translation is CASSLQQGPGYEQYF.

This sequence joins TRBV9 and TRBJ2-1, with D uncertain. V dropped 0 bases and J dropped 7 bases, with 8 bases sitting between them. CDR1 and CDR2 (germline): SGDLS, YYNGEE. The length of the CDR3 is 13 residues. The CDR3, as DNA: TGTGCCAGCAGCGTAGTGGTCGGTAATGAGCAGTTCTTC. This encodes CASSVVVGNEQFF.

This chain links TRBV7-2 with TRBJ2-3; 8 bases map to TRBD2. The CDR3 is made up of 15 amino acids. Per germline, CDR1 SGHTA and CDR2 FQGNSA. The V segment lost 1 base and the J segment 1 base; nucleotides outside the gene matches: 1. CDR3 coding DNA: TGTGCCAGCAGCTTAGGGCGGGGGGGCACAGATACGCAGTATTTT. Its protein product is CASSLGRGGTDTQYF.

This clone has a single count. The chain is built from TRBV29-1 and TRBJ1-1; 7 bases are shared with TRBD1. This CDR3 has 15 residues. J lost 1 base, V lost 1 base, and 6 bases had no gene match. CDR1 is SQVTM, CDR2 ANQGSEA, per germline. This CDR3 reads CSVEGRGQGNTEAFF. In DNA form, the CDR3 reads TGCAGCGTTGAAGGGAGGGGGCAGGGGAACACTGAAGCTTTCTTT. The whole variable domain, remainder taken from reference TRBV29-1 and TRBJ1-1, is SAVISQKPSRDICQRGTSLTIQCQVDSQVTMMFWYRQQPGQSLTLIATANQGSEATYESGFVIDKFPISRPNLTFSTLTVSNMSPEDSSIYLCSVEGRGQGNTEAFFGQGTRLTVV.

This clone was counted only a few times. This chain joins TRBV28 and TRBJ2-5; 14 bases map to TRBD2. Germline V gene lookup returns CDR1 MDHEN and CDR2 SYDVKM. The CDR3 totals 18 residues. Trimming removed 2 bases from V and 1 base from J; junction bases left unmatched: 6. The CDR3 region is CASSLGTSGRSGQETQYF. As DNA, the CDR3 is TGTGCCAGCAGTTTAGGGACTAGCGGGAGATCGGGCCAAGAGACCCAGTACTTC.

The chain has TRBV18 and TRBJ2-1, with D maybe TRBD1 (5 bases). The CDR3 has 16 amino acids. Deletions cut 3 bases from V and 3 bases from J, with 15 bases between. The germline V gene has CDR1 KGHSH and CDR2 LQKENI. The CDR3 DNA reads as TGTGCCAGCTCACCCCCAGGGCTGGAGAACTACAATGAGCAGTTCTTC. This sequence encodes CASSPPGLENYNEQFF.

This chain uses TRBV2 with TRBJ2-7, with D tentatively TRBD1 (6 bases). With 7 bases removed from V and 3 bases from J, the gap between germline ends came to 22 bases. From germline, CDR1 is SNHLY and CDR2 FYNNEI. This CDR3 comprises 16 residues. The CDR3 region is CASIRTGWIGDYEQYF. DNA for the CDR3: TGTGCCAGCATCCGTACAGGGTGGATAGGTGACTACGAGCAGTACTTC.

The rearrangement joins TRBV11-3 to TRBJ2-7; 7 bases agree with TRBD2. Germline V gene sequence: CDR1 SGHNT, CDR2 YENEEA. CDR3 length equals 14 residues. The junction had 6 bases not matched to a gene; V was cut back by 3 bases and J by 4 bases. CDR3 DNA: TGTGCCAGCAGCTTGCGCGGGGGACTTTACGAGCAGTACTTC. It encodes CASSLRGGLYEQYF.

The chain links TRBV4-1 to TRBJ2-1; 10 bases line up with TRBD1. V lost 5 bases and J lost 8; bases outside the gene matches: 12. CDR1 is MGHRA and CDR2 is YSYEKL in the germline V gene. The length of the CDR3 is 16 residues. CDR3 DNA sequence: TGCGCCAGCAGCATATGGGGGACAGGGGATGACGATGAGCAGTTCTTC. Its protein product is CASSIWGTGDDDEQFF.

This chain joins TRBV28 and TRBJ2-5, with a possible D match to TRBD1 (6 bases). Germline V gives CDR1 MDHEN, CDR2 SYDVKM. CDR3 length equals 16 residues. Between the trimmed V and J ends, which lost 7 bases and 1 base, there was a span of 19 bases. CDR3 residues: CASMELSQGPQETQYF. In DNA, the CDR3 is TGTGCCAGCATGGAACTTTCACAGGGTCCCCAAGAGACCCAGTACTTC.

The genes are TRBV4-2 and TRBJ1-2; tentative D call: TRBD1 (6 bases). V was shortened by 4 bases and J by 4 bases, with 7 bases between the two germline ends. Germline lookup yields CDR1 LGHNA and CDR2 YNFKEQ. This CDR3 is built from 12 residues. CDR3 region: CASSLDSYGYTF. CDR3 coding DNA: TGTGCCAGCAGCCTGGACAGCTATGGCTACACCTTC.

The rearrangement uses TRBV15 and TRBJ1-1; D remains unclear. Germline V gene sequence: CDR1 LNHNV, CDR2 YYDKDF (reference sequence). This CDR3 comprises 12 residues. Trimming cost V 1 base and J 7 bases, with 7 bases left between them. CDR3 DNA sequence: TGTGCCACCAGCAGAGTAACAAATGAAGCTTTCTTT. Protein product: CATSRVTNEAFF.

The chain employs TRBV30 and TRBJ2-6; D possibly corresponds to TRBD2 (7 bases). The germline V gene has CDR1 GTSNPN and CDR2 SVGIG (reference sequence). The CDR3 totals 16 residues. V dropped 2 bases and J dropped 4 bases, with 15 bases sitting between them. CDR3 residues: CAWSTAGAQGANVLTF. The CDR3 bases are TGTGCCTGGAGTACGGCGGGGGCGCAAGGGGCCAACGTCCTGACTTTC.

V usage is TRBV5-4 and J usage is TRBJ2-2; 7 bases align to TRBD2. This CDR3 is 18 amino acids long. CDR1 and CDR2 (germline): SGHNT, YYREEE (reference sequence). V was clipped by 5 bases and J by 6 bases; unmatched bases: 19. The CDR3 region has the DNA TGTGCCAGCAGTTTACCCGGGAGGAGTGGGAGGGCATCCGGGGAGCTGTTTTTT. It translates to CASSLPGRSGRASGELFF.

J is TRBJ2-3 and V is TRBV5-1, with a possible D match to TRBD2 (5 bases). This CDR3 is 13 amino acids long. Germline CDR1 reads SGHRS; CDR2 reads YFSETQ. Trimming removed 4 bases from V and 6 bases from J, with 12 bases in between. The CDR3 sequence is CASSGVGGDTQYF. CDR3 DNA sequence: TGCGCCAGCAGCGGGGTGGGCGGGGATACGCAGTATTTT.

The CDR3 nucleotides read TGTGCCAGCAGCATGGGGGGATCGGGGAATCAGCCCCAGCATTTT. This encodes CASSMGGSGNQPQHF. This chain uses TRBV5-5 with TRBJ1-5; D may be TRBD1 (5 bases). The CDR3 consists of 15 residues. The V end lost 4 bases, the J end lost 4 bases, and 15 bases lay between the germline ends. The germline V gene has CDR1 SGHKS and CDR2 YYEKEE (reference sequence).

The chain is built from TRBV7-6 and TRBJ1-6, with D possibly matching TRBD1 (5 bases). Germline V lookup: CDR1 SGHVS, CDR2 FNYEAQ. V was cut by 4 bases and J by 1 base, with 14 bases left in between. The CDR3 is 17 residues long. The CDR3 reads CASSSQGVGSYNSPLHF. DNA for the CDR3: TGTGCCAGCAGCTCCCAAGGGGTAGGGTCCTATAATTCACCCCTCCACTTT.